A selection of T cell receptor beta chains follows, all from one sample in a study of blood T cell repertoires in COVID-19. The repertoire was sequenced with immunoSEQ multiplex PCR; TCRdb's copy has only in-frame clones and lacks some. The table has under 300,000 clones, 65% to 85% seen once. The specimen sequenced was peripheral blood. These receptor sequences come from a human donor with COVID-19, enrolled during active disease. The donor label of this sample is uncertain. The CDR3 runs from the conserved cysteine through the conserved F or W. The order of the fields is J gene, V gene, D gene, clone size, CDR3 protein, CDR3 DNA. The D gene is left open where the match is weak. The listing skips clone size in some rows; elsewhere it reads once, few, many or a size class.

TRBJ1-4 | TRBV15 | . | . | CATSRERQPNEKLFF | TGTGCCACCAGCAGGGAGCGGCAGCCTAATGAAAAACTGTTTTTT
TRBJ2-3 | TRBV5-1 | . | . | CASSLAAGVVEDTQYF | TGCGCCAGCAGCTTGGCGGCAGGGGTGGTGGAAGATACGCAGTATTTT
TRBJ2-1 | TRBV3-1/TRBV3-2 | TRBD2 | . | CASSQYRAGARNEQFF | TGTGCCAGCAGCCAATATCGGGCGGGAGCCCGCAATGAGCAGTTCTTC
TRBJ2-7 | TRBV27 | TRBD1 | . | CASSLGQEFSEQYF | TGTGCCAGCAGTTTAGGACAGGAGTTTAGCGAGCAGTACTTC
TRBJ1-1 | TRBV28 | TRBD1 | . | CASSFRGTRGAFF | TGTGCCAGCAGCTTCAGGGGGACCAGGGGAGCTTTCTTT
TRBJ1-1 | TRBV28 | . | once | CASRAGSNTEAFF | TGTGCCAGCCGAGCCGGGTCTAACACTGAAGCTTTCTTT
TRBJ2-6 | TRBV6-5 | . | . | CASRLSGANVLTF | TGTGCCAGTAGACTATCTGGGGCCAACGTCCTGACTTTC
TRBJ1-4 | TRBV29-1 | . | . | CSVSGPREKLFF | TGCAGCGTTTCAGGGCCCCGGGAAAAACTGTTTTTT
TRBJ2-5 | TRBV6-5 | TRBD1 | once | CASRGQGGTQYF | TGTGCCAGCAGGGGACAGGGGGGGACCCAGTACTTC
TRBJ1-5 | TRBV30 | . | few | CAWSQKGNQPQHF | TGTGCCTGGAGTCAGAAGGGGAATCAGCCCCAGCATTTT
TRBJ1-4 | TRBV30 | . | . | CAWSTGFGEKLFF | TGTGCCTGGAGCACAGGGTTCGGTGAAAAACTGTTTTTT
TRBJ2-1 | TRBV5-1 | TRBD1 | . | CASSRGQGAHNEQFF | TGCGCCAGCAGCAGGGGACAGGGGGCCCACAATGAGCAGTTCTTC
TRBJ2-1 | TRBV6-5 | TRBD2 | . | CAAGKRERYEQFF | TGTGCCGCCGGGAAGCGGGAAAGGTATGAGCAGTTCTTC
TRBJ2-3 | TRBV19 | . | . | CASSMSLAVITDTQYF | TGTGCCAGTAGTATGAGTCTAGCCGTAATCACAGATACGCAGTATTTT
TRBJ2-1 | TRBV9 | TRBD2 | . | CASSVDLAGDKSYNEQFF | TGTGCCAGCAGCGTAGATCTAGCGGGAGATAAATCCTACAATGAGCAGTTCTTC
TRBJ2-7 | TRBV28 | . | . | CASSQPGNTDFYEQYF | TGTGCCAGCAGTCAGCCAGGTAATACGGACTTTTACGAGCAGTACTTC
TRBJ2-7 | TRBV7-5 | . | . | CARSLPGTSGASYEQYF | TGTGCCAGAAGCTTACCAGGGACTAGCGGAGCAAGTTACGAGCAGTACTTC
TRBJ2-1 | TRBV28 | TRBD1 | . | CASSTPTGGYEQFF | TGTGCCAGCAGTACCCCGACAGGGGGGTATGAGCAGTTCTTC
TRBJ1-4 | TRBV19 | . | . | CASSTLSGVGAEKLFF | TGTGCCAGTAGTACTCTGTCAGGGGTCGGCGCGGAAAAACTGTTTTTT
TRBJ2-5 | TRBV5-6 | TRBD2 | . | CASSFRGGETQYF | TGTGCCAGCAGCTTTCGGGGGGGAGAGACCCAGTACTTC
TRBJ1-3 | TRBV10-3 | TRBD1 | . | CAISAPGTGASSSGNTIYF | TGTGCCATCAGTGCCCCCGGGACAGGAGCCTCTTCCTCTGGAAACACCATATATTTT
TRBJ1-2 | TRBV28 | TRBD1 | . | CASSLRQGYGYTF | TGTGCCAGCAGTTTACGACAGGGATATGGCTACACCTTC
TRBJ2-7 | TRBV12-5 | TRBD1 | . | CASGPGQGYEQYF | TGTGCTAGTGGTCCGGGACAGGGCTACGAGCAGTACTTC
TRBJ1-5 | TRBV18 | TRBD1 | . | CASSAGQGVYQPQHF | TGTGCCAGCTCAGCCGGACAGGGGGTGTATCAGCCCCAGCATTTT
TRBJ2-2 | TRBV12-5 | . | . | CASVLDRTGELFF | TGTGCTAGTGTCTTGGACAGAACCGGGGAGCTGTTTTTT
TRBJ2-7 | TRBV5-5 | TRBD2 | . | CASSLVPLAGPSYEQYF | TGTGCCAGCAGCTTGGTCCCCCTAGCGGGGCCTTCCTACGAGCAGTACTTC
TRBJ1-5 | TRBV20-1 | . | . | CSASGQSGWAQHF | TGCAGTGCTAGTGGACAGAGCGGGTGGGCCCAGCATTTT
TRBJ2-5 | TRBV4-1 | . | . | CASSQGFVRETQYF | TGCGCCAGCAGCCAAGGATTCGTGCGAGAGACCCAGTACTTC
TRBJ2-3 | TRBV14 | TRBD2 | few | CASSQDEAGASTDTQYF | TGTGCCAGCAGCCAGGACGAAGCGGGAGCTAGCACAGATACGCAGTATTTT
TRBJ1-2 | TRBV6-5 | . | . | CASSWETGRGYTF | TGTGCCAGCAGCTGGGAGACAGGCAGAGGCTACACCTTC
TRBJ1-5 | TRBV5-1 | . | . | CASSFNSNQPQHF | TGCGCCAGCAGCTTCAATAGCAATCAGCCCCAGCATTTT
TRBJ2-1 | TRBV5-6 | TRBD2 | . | CASSLILRESSGYNEQFF | TGTGCCAGCAGCCTAATACTCCGGGAGTCTAGCGGATACAATGAGCAGTTCTTC
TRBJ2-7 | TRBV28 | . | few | CASTENLYEQYF | TGTGCCAGCACGGAGAATCTCTACGAGCAGTACTTC
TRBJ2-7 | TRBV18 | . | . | CASSPPIGGSTYEQYF | TGTGCCAGCTCACCACCCATCGGGGGATCTACCTACGAGCAGTACTTC
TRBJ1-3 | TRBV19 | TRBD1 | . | CASTKQGANTIYF | TGTGCCAGTACCAAACAGGGGGCGAACACCATATATTTT
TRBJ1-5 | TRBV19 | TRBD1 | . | CASTGTATHSNQPQHF | TGTGCCAGTACCGGGACAGCGACACATAGCAATCAGCCCCAGCATTTT
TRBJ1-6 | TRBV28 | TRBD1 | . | CASSPTGTGSSPLHF | TGTGCCAGCAGCCCGACCGGGACAGGGAGTTCACCCCTCCACTTT
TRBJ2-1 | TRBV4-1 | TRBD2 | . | CASSRFGTSGYNEQFF | TGCGCCAGCAGCCGGTTCGGGACTAGCGGCTACAATGAGCAGTTCTTC
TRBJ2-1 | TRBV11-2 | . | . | CASSLIDFNEQFF | TGTGCCAGCAGCTTAATAGATTTCAATGAGCAGTTCTTC
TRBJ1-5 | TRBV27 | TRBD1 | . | CASSPGQGVRLQPQHF | TGTGCCAGCAGTCCAGGACAGGGGGTAAGGTTGCAGCCCCAGCATTTT
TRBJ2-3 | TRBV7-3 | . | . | CASSPGLVTDTQYF | TGTGCCAGCAGCCCAGGACTGGTAACGGATACGCAGTATTTT
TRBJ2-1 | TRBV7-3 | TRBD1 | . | CASSPHPWTGSSYNEQFF | TGTGCCAGCAGCCCCCACCCATGGACAGGGAGCTCCTACAATGAGCAGTTCTTC
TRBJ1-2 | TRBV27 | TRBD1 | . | CASSSAGTGAFYGYTF | TGTGCCAGCAGTTCCGCCGGGACAGGGGCTTTCTATGGCTACACCTTC
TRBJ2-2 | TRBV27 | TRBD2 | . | CASSRLARTGELFF | TGTGCCAGCAGTCGACTAGCGAGAACCGGGGAGCTGTTTTTT
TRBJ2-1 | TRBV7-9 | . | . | CASSLGSGGGYNEQFF | TGTGCCAGCAGCTTAGGGTCGGGTGGCGGCTACAATGAGCAGTTCTTC
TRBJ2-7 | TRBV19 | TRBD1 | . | CASSIRQGSHEQYF | TGTGCCAGTAGTATCAGACAGGGGAGCCACGAGCAGTACTTC
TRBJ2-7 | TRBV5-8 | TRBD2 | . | CASSSGLAGGLSYEQYF | TGTGCCAGCAGCTCGGGACTAGCGGGAGGGTTGTCCTACGAGCAGTACTTC
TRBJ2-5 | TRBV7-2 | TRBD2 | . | CASSYGLAGTQYF | TGTGCCAGCAGCTATGGACTAGCTGGGACCCAGTACTTC
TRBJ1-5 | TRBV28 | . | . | CASRQVNQPQHF | TGTGCCAGCAGGCAGGTTAATCAGCCCCAGCATTTT
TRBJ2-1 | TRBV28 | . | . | CASGGYNEQFF | TGTGCCAGCGGGGGGTACAATGAGCAGTTCTTC
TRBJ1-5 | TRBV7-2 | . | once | CASSPTRGEGQPQHF | TGTGCCAGCAGCCCCACCCGGGGTGAGGGTCAGCCCCAGCATTTT